This record concerns one T cell receptor (beta chain) sequence. What it binds is not known. Researchers used genomic DNA as the template to profile TCR beta VDJ and CDR3. TCRdb used MiXCR to reprocess the reads, holding one entry per CDR3 protein. The profile shows about 200,000 distinct CDR3 sequences, more than 55% of them singletons. The data were obtained in a study of CD8+CD57+ T cells in acquired aplastic anemia. On the study more broadly: DNA from sorted CD4+ and CD8+ cells averaged roughly 3.2 ug. Study outcomes and limitations: Patients were compared with controls for CD8+ Simpson's diversity, and no significant difference emerged. Between patients and controls, some 31 CD8+ CDR3 sequences were found in common.

CD8+CD57+ cell expansion, shown by flow cytometry, had occurred in the patients selected for sequencing. Patients, without exception, had severe acquired aplastic anemia. This CDR3 is 13 amino acids long. V lost 7 bases, J lost 2 bases, and 5 bases stayed unmatched. Germline CDR1 and CDR2: SNHLY and FYNNEI. The receptor comes from a human donor with aplastic anemia. Sequences were obtained from sorted CD4+, CD8+, or CD8+CD57+ T cells (not recorded which) from PBMCs. This rearrangement joins TRBV2 to TRBJ2-7, with 7 positions matching TRBD2. Here the CDR3 DNA reads TGTGCCAGCAAGGCTAGCGGTCCCTACGAGCAGTACTTC. Its translation is CASKASGPYEQYF.